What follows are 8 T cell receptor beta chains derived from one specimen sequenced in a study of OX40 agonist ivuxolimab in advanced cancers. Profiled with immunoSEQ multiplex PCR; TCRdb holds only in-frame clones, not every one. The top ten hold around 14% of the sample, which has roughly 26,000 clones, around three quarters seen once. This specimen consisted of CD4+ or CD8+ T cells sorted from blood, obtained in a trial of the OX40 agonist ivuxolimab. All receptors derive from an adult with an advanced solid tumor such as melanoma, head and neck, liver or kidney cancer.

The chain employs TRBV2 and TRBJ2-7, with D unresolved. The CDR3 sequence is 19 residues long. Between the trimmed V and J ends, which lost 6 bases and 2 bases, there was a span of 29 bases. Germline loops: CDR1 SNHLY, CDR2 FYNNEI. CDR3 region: CASRPPRAPGASKPYEQYF. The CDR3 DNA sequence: TGTGCCAGCAGACCACCCCGGGCTCCAGGTGCCAGCAAGCCCTACGAGCAGTACTTC.

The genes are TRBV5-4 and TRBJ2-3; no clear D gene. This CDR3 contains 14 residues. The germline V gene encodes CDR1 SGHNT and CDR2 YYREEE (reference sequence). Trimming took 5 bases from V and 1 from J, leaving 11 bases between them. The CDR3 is CASRELLGTDTQYF. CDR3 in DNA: TGTGCCAGCAGGGAACTCCTAGGCACAGATACGCAGTATTTT.

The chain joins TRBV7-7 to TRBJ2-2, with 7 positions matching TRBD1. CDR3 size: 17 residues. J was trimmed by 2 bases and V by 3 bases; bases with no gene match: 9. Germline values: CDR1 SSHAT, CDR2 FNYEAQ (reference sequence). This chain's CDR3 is CASSLKNRDRNTGELFF. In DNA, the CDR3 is TGTGCCAGCAGCTTGAAGAACAGGGACAGAAACACCGGGGAGCTGTTTTTT.

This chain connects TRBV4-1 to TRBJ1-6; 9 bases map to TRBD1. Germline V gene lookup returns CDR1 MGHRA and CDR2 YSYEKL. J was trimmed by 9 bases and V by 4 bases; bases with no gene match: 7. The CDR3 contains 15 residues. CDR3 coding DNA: TGCGCCAGCAGCCCCTCGGACAGGGGCTCTTCACCCCTCCACTTT. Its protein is CASSPSDRGSSPLHF.

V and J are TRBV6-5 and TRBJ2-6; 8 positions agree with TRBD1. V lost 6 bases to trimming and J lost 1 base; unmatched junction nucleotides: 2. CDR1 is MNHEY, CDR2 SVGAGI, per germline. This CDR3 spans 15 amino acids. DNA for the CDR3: TGTGCCAGCAGCGGACAGGGTTCTGGGGCCAACGTCCTGACTTTC. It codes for CASSGQGSGANVLTF.

The CDR3 DNA follows: TGTGCCAGCAGAGAGGGACTAGCGGGGGTCGGGTCCTACAATGAGCAGTTCTTC. Protein product: CASREGLAGVGSYNEQFF. The rearrangement links TRBV13 to TRBJ2-1; 14 nucleotides agree with TRBD2. J lost 1 base, V lost 6 bases, and 8 bases had no gene match. Germline V gene sequence: CDR1 PRHDT, CDR2 FYEKMQ (reference sequence). CDR3 length equals 18 residues.

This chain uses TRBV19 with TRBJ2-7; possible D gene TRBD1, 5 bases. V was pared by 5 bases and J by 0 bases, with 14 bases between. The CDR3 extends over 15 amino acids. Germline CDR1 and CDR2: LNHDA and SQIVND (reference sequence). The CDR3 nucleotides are TGTGCCAGTAGTCGTAGACAGCGCCACTCCTACGAGCAGTACTTC. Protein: CASSRRQRHSYEQYF.

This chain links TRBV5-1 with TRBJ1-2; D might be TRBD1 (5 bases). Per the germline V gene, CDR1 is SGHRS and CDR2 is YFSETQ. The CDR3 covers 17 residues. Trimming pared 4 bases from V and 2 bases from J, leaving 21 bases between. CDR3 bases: TGCGCCAGCAGCCCTTCGTGGCAGGGAGTAATGAACTATGGCTACACCTTC. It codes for CASSPSWQGVMNYGYTF.